A selection of T cell receptor beta chains follows, all from one sample in a study of OX40 agonist ivuxolimab in advanced cancers. The data were produced by immunoSEQ multiplex PCR, yet TCRdb's version contains in-frame clones alone and is incomplete. The sample yields around 93,000 clones, about 86% seen once. The sequencing used CD4+ or CD8+ T cells sorted from blood, collected in a trial of the OX40 agonist ivuxolimab. Receptors originate from an adult with an advanced solid tumor such as melanoma, head and neck, liver or kidney cancer. The CDR3 runs from the conserved cysteine through the conserved F or W. The D gene is left open where the match is weak.

>-|TRBV9
CASSEINGRAFF
>-|TRBV7-8
CASSLRGGNADTQYF
>TRBD2|TRBV7-3
CASSIRTSGDQQYF
>-|TRBV2
CASSAYRESHEQYF
>TRBD2|TRBV10-3
CAISSGLAGDSTDTQYF
>-|TRBV13
CASSFTRSRETQYF
>TRBD2|TRBV11-2
CASSLWGGNEQFF
>TRBD1|TRBV6-1
CASSPRTGDQPQHF
>-|TRBV11-2
CASSQGAGPTDTQYF
>TRBD1|TRBV7-2
CASSWAGGTNTGELFF
>-|TRBV7-2
CASSLGPRGETQYF
>-|TRBV6-5
CASSVGGLPPYKAFF
>-|TRBV6-1
CASSEGPAGFTEAFF
>-|TRBV13
CASSLEGSSTDTQYF
>-|TRBV15
CATSRDGEGSEAFF
>TRBD2|TRBV5-1
CASSLAGGNYNEQFF
>-|TRBV14
CASSQDQGGHEQFF
>-|TRBV14
CASSQGSRGTDTQYF
>-|TRBV23-1
CASSQSRTLGQPQHF
>-|TRBV6-1
CASTSGGGGYNEQFF
>-|TRBV14
CASSQGRGTQTTQYF
>-|TRBV6-4
CASSEGGEQYF
>-|TRBV19
CASSIGPNEGETQYF
>TRBD2|TRBV7-2
CASSLTSGGPWYEQYF
>TRBD1|TRBV27
CASSFSGQGPQETQYF
>-|TRBV7-9
CASSLYRVAPQETQYF
>TRBD1|TRBV6-1
CASSLQGEGYGYTF
>-|TRBV5-1
CASSLAWGAGANVLTF
>-|TRBV4-1
CASSHPPFDYEQYF
>TRBD1|TRBV18
CASSRSGGEGNTEAFF
>-|TRBV18
CASSPVADPSGNTIYF
>-|TRBV18
CASSPPSSGETQYF
>TRBD2|TRBV6-5
CASSFGRPSGGNEQFF
>-|TRBV2
CASRGQTGNQPQHF
>-|TRBV5-1
CASSPDLNQPQHF
>-|TRBV6-6
CASSLDGGYTF
>-|TRBV18
CASSPIQGPNQPQHF
>TRBD2|TRBV7-9
CASSLSGRQETQYF
>TRBD2|TRBV9
CASSVGASGNNEQFF